Listed here are 15 T cell receptor beta chains from one sample, sequenced in a study of T cells in localized non-small cell lung cancer. Assay: immunoSEQ multiplex PCR; the TCRdb copy retains only in-frame clones and omits some. Of under 15,000 clones listed, about 83% are singletons. The sequencing used peripheral blood, collected before any cancer treatment. These receptors originate from a male donor at least 60 years old with stage I lung adenocarcinoma.

This clone was picked up one time. The chain carries TRBV2 and TRBJ2-5, with D possibly matching TRBD2 (6 bases). The DNA matches TRBJ2-7 better at its end, which makes the J call doubtful. Germline CDR1 is SNHLY and CDR2 is FYNNEI. The CDR3 is 15 amino acids. CDR3 DNA: TGTGCCAGCAGGCGCCCCGGGACTTCCTCCTACGAGCAGTACTTC. Encoded protein: CASRRPGTSSYEQYF.

CDR3 bases: TGTGCCAGCAGCGACGGCCAGGCGCGGGAGACCCAGTACTTC. Protein sequence: CASSDGQARETQYF. V is TRBV28 and J is TRBJ2-5; D unclear. The V end lost 6 bases, the J end lost 5 bases, and 16 bases lay between the germline ends. The germline gives CDR1 MDHEN, CDR2 SYDVKM. CDR3 length equals 14 residues.

The chain combines TRBV30 with TRBJ2-7; 11 bases are a match to TRBD1. V lost 2 bases to trimming and J lost 3 bases; unmatched junction nucleotides: 6. Germline lookup yields CDR1 GTSNPN and CDR2 SVGIG (reference sequence). The CDR3 extends over 15 amino acids. This chain's CDR3 is CAWSTPGTGGYEQYF. CDR3 DNA: TGTGCCTGGAGTACCCCCGGGACAGGGGGCTACGAGCAGTACTTC.

This clone was observed once. The V call is TRBV19, the J call TRBJ1-2; tentative D call: TRBD1 (5 bases). The CDR3 is 19 residues long. The germline V gene has CDR1 LNHDA and CDR2 SQIVND (reference sequence). Deletions cut 6 bases from V and 4 bases from J, with 30 bases between. The CDR3 here is CASRQPPGLRAVPSYGYTF. CDR3 DNA: TGTGCCAGTAGGCAACCTCCGGGACTCAGAGCGGTTCCGTCCTATGGCTACACCTTC.

The rearrangement joins TRBV28 to TRBJ1-5; D might be TRBD1 (5 bases). The CDR3 has 14 residues. Germline CDR1 MDHEN, CDR2 SYDVKM. V was pared by 2 bases and J by 4 bases, with 9 bases between. CDR3: CASSLAQGNQPQHF. CDR3 nucleotide sequence: TGTGCCAGCAGTTTAGCTCAGGGAAATCAGCCCCAGCATTTT.

The chain has TRBV2 and TRBJ2-1; possible D gene TRBD1, 6 bases. The CDR3 spans 15 residues. CDR1 and CDR2 (germline): SNHLY, FYNNEI. The V and J ends lost 6 bases and 3 bases respectively, with 15 bases between them. Here the CDR3 reads CASSLGGPDYNEQFF. DNA of the CDR3: TGTGCCAGCAGCCTAGGGGGTCCCGACTACAATGAGCAGTTCTTC. Looking up the rest from reference TRBV2 and TRBJ2-1 gives the full variable domain: EPEVTQTPSHQVTQMGQEVILRCVPISNHLYFYWYRQILGQKVEFLVSFYNNEISEKSEIFDDQFSVERPDGSNFTLKIRSTKLEDSAMYFCASSLGGPDYNEQFFGPGTRLTVL.

This clone appeared a single time. This chain uses TRBV29-1 with TRBJ1-1; 8 bases match TRBD1. With 7 bases clipped from V and 5 bases from J, the junction kept 6 bases outside the gene matches. This CDR3 has 12 residues. Germline lookup yields CDR1 SQVTM and CDR2 ANQGSEA. Here the CDR3 DNA reads TGCAGCGCCGGACAGGGAAGGACTGAAGCTTTCTTT. It translates to CSAGQGRTEAFF. The full variable domain, in which reference TRBV29-1 and TRBJ1-1 provide the parts outside the CDR3, is SAVISQKPSRDICQRGTSLTIQCQVDSQVTMMFWYRQQPGQSLTLIATANQGSEATYESGFVIDKFPISRPNLTFSTLTVSNMSPEDSSIYLCSAGQGRTEAFFGQGTRLTVV.

The chain has TRBV7-2 and TRBJ2-7; D is perhaps TRBD2 (6 bases). This CDR3 has 15 amino acids. The V gene's germline CDR1 is SGHTA and CDR2 FQGNSA. Trimming stripped 2 bases from V and 12 bases from J, with 23 bases between. This chain's CDR3 is CASSLPGRGSFTWYF. The CDR3 nucleotides are TGTGCCAGCAGCTTACCAGGGCGGGGATCCTTTACTTGGTACTTC.

The chain couples TRBV9 to TRBJ1-1, with D unclear. The germline V gene has CDR1 SGDLS and CDR2 YYNGEE. The CDR3 is 14 amino acids. Trimming cost V 0 bases and J 5 bases, with 11 bases left between them. The CDR3 sequence is CASSVGGVKTEAFF. The CDR3 DNA sequence: TGTGCCAGCAGCGTAGGGGGTGTAAAAACTGAAGCTTTCTTT. The variable domain in full, with the rest retrieved from reference TRBV9 and TRBJ1-1, is DSGVTQTPKHLITATGQRVTLRCSPRSGDLSVYWYQQSLDQGLQFLIQYYNGEERAKGNILERFSAQQFPDLHSELNLSSLELGDSALYFCASSVGGVKTEAFFGQGTRLTVV.

The chain has TRBV27 and TRBJ2-3; 11 nucleotides match TRBD2. The CDR3 sequence is 16 residues long. CDR1 is MNHEY and CDR2 is SMNVEV in the germline V gene (reference sequence). The V and J ends lost 6 bases and 4 bases, in that order; junction bases with no gene match: 9. The CDR3 DNA follows: TGTGCCAGCAGGATGATAGCGGGAGGGCCCGCAGATACGCAGTATTTT. Translating gives CASRMIAGGPADTQYF.

The chain carries TRBV19 and TRBJ1-1, with D possibly TRBD1 on 6 matching bases. Per the germline V gene, CDR1 is LNHDA and CDR2 is SQIVND (reference sequence). This CDR3 region has 16 residues. With 6 bases removed from V and 7 bases from J, the gap between germline ends came to 24 bases. CDR3 sequence: CASRRSWGGSGFEAFF. For the CDR3, the DNA is TGTGCCAGTAGGAGGTCGTGGGGGGGCTCTGGTTTTGAAGCTTTCTTT.

In this sample, this clone is medium-sized. The V gene is TRBV28, the J gene TRBJ2-7; the match to TRBD1 covers 8 bases. With V trimmed by 5 bases and J by 6 bases, 12 bases remained unmatched. Germline V gives CDR1 MDHEN, CDR2 SYDVKM. The CDR3 has 15 residues. The CDR3 here is CASSPTGTGRVEQYF. CDR3 sequence (DNA): TGTGCCAGCAGTCCCACGGGGACAGGTCGGGTCGAGCAGTACTTC.

The CDR3 DNA reads as TGCGCCAGCAGCCACCAGGGTATTAGCAATCAGCCCCAGCATTTT. Its protein is CASSHQGISNQPQHF. This chain connects TRBV4-1 to TRBJ1-5, with D possibly TRBD1 on 5 matching bases. CDR1 is MGHRA, CDR2 YSYEKL, per germline. V was trimmed by 3 bases and J by 0 bases, leaving 9 bases between them. The CDR3 is 15 residues long.

This chain joins TRBV9 and TRBJ2-6, with D hard to call. The V gene's germline CDR1 is SGDLS and CDR2 YYNGEE. CDR3 length: 14 residues. Trimming cost V 0 bases and J 2 bases, with 3 bases left between them. The CDR3 reads CASSVVAGANVLTF. For the CDR3, the DNA is TGTGCCAGCAGCGTAGTGGCTGGGGCCAACGTCCTGACTTTC.

For the CDR3, the DNA is TGTGCCAGTAGTCTCCAGGCACGTGGAGGCTACACCTTC. This sequence encodes CASSLQARGGYTF. This chain uses TRBV19 with TRBJ1-2; D remains unclear. Between the trimmed V and J ends, which lost 5 bases and 8 bases, there was a span of 15 bases. CDR3 length: 13 amino acids. From germline, CDR1 is LNHDA and CDR2 SQIVND (reference sequence). The full variable domain, rest sourced from reference TRBV19 and TRBJ1-2, is DGGITQSPKYLFRKEGQNVTLSCEQNLNHDAMYWYRQDPGQGLRLIYYSQIVNDFQKGDIAEGYSVSREKKESFPLTVTSAQKNPTAFYLCASSLQARGGYTFGSGTRLTVV.